What follows are 10 T cell receptor beta chains derived from one specimen sequenced in a study of cytomegalovirus exposure and HLA in healthy donors. Some clones are missing from TCRdb's copy, which holds only in-frame ones; the method was immunoSEQ multiplex PCR. The table records about 58,000 clones, 90% of them present only once. The sequencing sample was made of PBMCs. Receptor source: a man aged 18 to 30 in good health and CMV-seronegative.

The chain recombines TRBV28 with TRBJ2-2, with 8 bases aligning to TRBD1. Germline V gene data show CDR1 as MDHEN and CDR2 as SYDVKM. There are 14 residues in the CDR3. The junction had 5 bases not matched to a gene; V was cut back by 7 bases and J by 4 bases. The CDR3 protein is CASTGGAATGELFF. CDR3 sequence (DNA): TGTGCCAGCACAGGGGGCGCAGCCACCGGGGAGCTGTTTTTT.

The chain uses TRBV19 and TRBJ2-1; 14 bases are a match to TRBD2. V gave up 11 bases and J gave up 8 bases; unmatched junction bases: 11. Per germline, CDR1 LNHDA and CDR2 SQIVND (reference sequence). The CDR3 has 15 residues. The chain's CDR3 is CASGLAGGTDYEQFF. CDR3 nucleotides: TGTGCCTCCGGACTAGCGGGAGGTACTGACTATGAGCAGTTCTTC.

This chain links TRBV10-3 with TRBJ2-2, with 10 bases fitting TRBD1. J gave up 7 bases and V 7 bases, and 6 bases lay outside the gene matches. The CDR3 is made up of 14 amino acids. Germline V lookup: CDR1 ENHRY, CDR2 SYGVKD. The CDR3 nucleotides read TGTGCCATCAATCCGACAGGGGGCCTCGGGGAGCTGTTTTTT. This encodes CAINPTGGLGELFF.

The chain recombines TRBV6-5 with TRBJ2-7, with D unclear. Germline V CDR1 and CDR2: MNHEY, SVGAGI. Trimming cost V 6 bases and J 6 bases, with 18 bases left between them. The CDR3 is 14 amino acids. CDR3 residues: CASRERRRDSEQYF. CDR3 DNA sequence: TGTGCCAGCAGGGAGCGTCGAAGAGATTCCGAGCAGTACTTC.

The chain has TRBV4-1 and TRBJ2-1; 11 nucleotides match TRBD2. The CDR3 is 17 residues long. Germline CDR1 reads MGHRA; CDR2 reads YSYEKL. V gave up 4 bases and J gave up 6 bases; unmatched junction bases: 11. CDR3 in DNA: TGCGCCAGCAGCCCCCCCTTAGCGGGAGGGCGCGCCAATGAGCAGTTCTTC. The encoded protein is CASSPPLAGGRANEQFF.

The CDR3 coding sequence is TGTGCCAGCAGCTTGGATTTGGTGTCTAGCGGCACAGATACGCAGTATTTT. It codes for CASSLDLVSSGTDTQYF. The chain is built from TRBV11-3 and TRBJ2-3, with D perhaps TRBD2 (6 bases). V was trimmed by 3 bases and J by 1 base, leaving 17 bases between them. The CDR3 runs 17 residues. The germline CDR1 and CDR2 sequences are SGHNT and YENEEA.

The rearrangement links TRBV7-3 to TRBJ2-5; TRBD2 matches 8 bases. Germline assignment: CDR1 SGHTA and CDR2 FQGTGA. This CDR3 comprises 15 residues. J lost 5 bases, V lost 8 bases, and 13 bases had no gene match. Here the CDR3 reads CASSPPREGHETQYF. As DNA, the CDR3 is TGTGCCAGCTCCCCCCCCCGGGAGGGCCATGAGACCCAGTACTTC.

This chain joins TRBV10-3 and TRBJ2-5; TRBD2 is a possible D gene (6 bases). CDR3 length: 14 amino acids. Trimming cost V 4 bases and J 4 bases, with 13 bases left between them. Germline CDR1 ENHRY, CDR2 SYGVKD. CDR3 protein: CAISGGGIGETQYF. The CDR3 region has the DNA TGTGCCATCAGTGGGGGCGGGATAGGAGAGACCCAGTACTTC.

This clone was recorded a few times. The gene calls are TRBV6-1 and TRBJ1-5; a weak D match, TRBD1 (6 bases). V was shortened by 2 bases and J by 2 bases, with 7 bases between the two germline ends. This CDR3 contains 14 residues. CDR1 and CDR2 (germline): MNHNS, SASEGT. The CDR3 DNA reads TGTGCCAGCAGTGAATCAGGGGGCAATCAGCCCCAGCATTTT. Translation: CASSESGGNQPQHF.

The chain has TRBV6-6 and TRBJ1-5, with 7 bases lining up with TRBD1. J lost 3 bases, V lost 6 bases, and 8 bases had no gene match. The germline CDR1 and CDR2 sequences are MNHNY and SVGAGI (reference sequence). This CDR3 comprises 15 residues. CDR3 nucleotides: TGTGCCAGCAGCCGACAGGGATCAGACAATCAGCCCCAGCATTTT. Protein: CASSRQGSDNQPQHF.